This TCR beta chain was sequenced during a study of memory CD4+ T cells and cytomegalovirus serostatus. Single viable CD3+CD4+CD8-CD45RO+ cells were sorted as the memory CD4+ T cells. The J segment lost 7 bases and the V segment lost 5 bases, leaving 7 bases of the junction unmatched. The germline V gene has CDR1 SGHVS and CDR2 FNYEAQ. The CDR3 length is 15 residues. Data came from immunoSEQ multiplex PCR; TCRdb stores just in-frame clones and leaves some out. The sample lists some 50,000 clones, around 77% occurring once. J is TRBJ1-4 and V is TRBV7-6, with TRBD1 identical over 10 bases. What was sequenced was memory CD4+ T cells from blood. This TCR came from an adult in good health and CMV-seronegative. Written as DNA, the CDR3 is TGTGCCAGCAGCCCGAGGACAGGGGGAAGTGAAAAACTGTTTTTT. Encoded protein: CASSPRTGGSEKLFF.